This T cell receptor (beta chain) appears in the sequencing data of a study of identical twins. Each CDR3 protein gets one entry after TCRdb re-called the 5' RACE reads with MiXCR. Of about 200,000 distinct CDR3 sequences in the sample, more than 15% were seen once. There are 12 residues in the CDR3. Germline CDR1 reads SGDLS; CDR2 reads YYNGEE. The V gene end was trimmed by 2 bases and the J gene end by 8 bases; junction bases not matched to a gene: 0. The same sample was also studied in work on T cells expressing NK-cell markers.

The rearrangement joins TRBV9 to TRBJ2-2; 7 bases match TRBD1. Source material: CD8+ T cells sorted from blood. The origin of this receptor is a woman aged 18-29 years in good health. CDR3 loop: CASSVGQGELFF. The CDR3 bases are TGTGCCAGCAGCGTGGGACAGGGGGAGCTGTTTTTT.